The 31 T cell receptor beta chains listed next were all sequenced from one sample in a study of response to subunit inactivated influenza vaccine. From the RT-PCR reads, TCRdb called clonotypes with MiXCR, one entry per CDR3 protein. The table lists around 250,000 distinct CDR3 sequences, roughly an eighth of them singletons. This specimen consisted of non-naive T cells sorted from PBMCs, obtained roughly 2 weeks before vaccination. Receptors were obtained from a man aged 45-60 years who received an inactivated influenza vaccine.

The rearrangement joins TRBV7-2 to TRBJ2-5; no clear D. CDR3 length equals 15 residues. V gave up 2 bases and J gave up 4 bases, with 14 bases separating them. The V gene's germline CDR1 is SGHTA and CDR2 FQGNSA. As DNA, the CDR3 is TGTGCCAGCAGCTTAAATGGGGTAGTCTCAGAGACCCAGTACTTC. It encodes CASSLNGVVSETQYF. The full variable domain, its missing parts supplied by reference TRBV7-2 and TRBJ2-5, is GAGVSQSPSNKVTEKGKDVELRCDPISGHTALYWYRQSLGQGLEFLIYFQGNSAPDKSGLPSDRFSAERTGGSVSTLTIQRTQQEDSAVYLCASSLNGVVSETQYFGPGTRLLVL.

The sample holds a few counts of this clonotype. V gene TRBV6-1 combines with J gene TRBJ1-1; D remains ambiguous. CDR3 length equals 15 residues. Germline V CDR1 and CDR2: MNHNS, SASEGT. V dropped 10 bases and J dropped 0 bases, with 18 bases sitting between them. The chain's CDR3 is CATLTRILLNTEAFF. CDR3 bases: TGTGCCACCCTAACCCGTATTCTCCTGAACACTGAAGCTTTCTTT.

In its sample, this clonotype was seen a few times. The CDR3 DNA follows: TGTGCCAGCAGTTTTGTCGACGGGGAAGGCCCCCAGCATTTT. Its protein is CASSFVDGEGPQHF. The V call is TRBV6-2 or TRBV6-3, the J call TRBJ1-5, with no clear D. The length of the CDR3 is 14 residues. CDR1 MNHEY and CDR2 SVGEGT come from the germline V gene. The V end was cut by 4 bases, the J end by 10 bases, with 17 bases between.

This clonotype was found many times. This rearrangement joins TRBV19 to TRBJ2-3; no clear D gene. This CDR3 has 14 residues. V lost 0 bases and J 1 base, leaving 5 bases between the germline ends. Germline V gene lookup returns CDR1 LNHDA and CDR2 SQIVND (reference sequence). The CDR3 loop is CASSIDGRTDTQYF. CDR3 sequence (DNA): TGTGCCAGTAGTATAGACGGTCGCACAGATACGCAGTATTTT. Based on the CDR3 plus reference TRBV19 and TRBJ2-3, the full variable domain is DGGITQSPKYLFRKEGQNVTLSCEQNLNHDAMYWYRQDPGQGLRLIYYSQIVNDFQKGDIAEGYSVSREKKESFPLTVTSAQKNPTAFYLCASSIDGRTDTQYFGPGTRLTVL.

This clonotype was seen a handful of times. J is TRBJ2-1 and V is TRBV12-3 or TRBV12-4; D is undetermined. The ends were cut back, 2 bases at V and 8 bases at J, with 16 bases in the middle. The CDR3 consists of 15 residues. CDR3 in amino acids: CASSLSASSPYEQFF. The CDR3, as DNA: TGTGCCAGCAGTTTATCGGCCTCAAGCCCCTATGAGCAGTTCTTC.

The chain employs TRBV16 and TRBJ2-1; TRBD1 matches at 10 bases. Unmatched junction bases numbered 15, after V lost 3 bases and J lost 1 base. This CDR3 region has 20 residues. The germline V gene encodes CDR1 KGHSY and CDR2 FQNENV. The CDR3 reads CASSHSSRPRTGGSYNEQFF. The CDR3 region has the DNA TGTGCCAGCAGCCATTCCTCCCGACCAAGGACAGGGGGGTCCTACAATGAGCAGTTCTTC.

In its sample, this clonotype was seen a few times. The V call is TRBV14, the J call TRBJ2-2; D unclear. The CDR3 spans 13 residues. The germline V gene encodes CDR1 SGHDN and CDR2 FVKESK. V was shortened by 1 base and J by 3 bases, with 3 bases between the two germline ends. The CDR3 nucleotides read TGTGCCAGCAGCCAAGTAGACACCGGGGAGCTGTTTTTT. Its translation is CASSQVDTGELFF.

This clonotype has only a few counts. J is TRBJ2-5 and V is TRBV11-1; D uncertain. The CDR3 is made up of 14 amino acids. Deletions cut 1 base from V and 5 bases from J, with 11 bases between. CDR1 SGHAT and CDR2 FQDESV come from the germline V gene (reference sequence). CDR3 sequence (DNA): TGTGCCAGCAGCTTAGAGGGTCGGATCGAGACCCAGTACTTC. Encoded protein: CASSLEGRIETQYF. Full variable domain (rest looked up from reference TRBV11-1 and TRBJ2-5): EAEVAQSPRYKITEKSQAVAFWCDPISGHATLYWYRQILGQGPELLVQFQDESVVDDSQLPKDRFSAERLKGVDSTLKIQPAELGDSAMYLCASSLEGRIETQYFGPGTRLLVL.

This clonotype was detected a few times. The J gene is TRBJ2-7, the V gene TRBV20-1; D perhaps matches TRBD1 (5 bases). The germline CDR1 and CDR2 sequences are DFQATT and SNEGSKA (reference sequence). The CDR3 extends over 15 amino acids. V shed 3 bases and J shed 6 bases, with 21 bases lying between them. CDR3 amino acids: CSARGLQAAASEQYF. DNA for the CDR3: TGCAGTGCTAGGGGCTTACAGGCTGCTGCCAGCGAGCAGTACTTC.

The chain carries TRBV15 and TRBJ2-1; D gene uncertain. Trimming stripped 1 base from V and 7 bases from J, with 11 bases between. The CDR3 spans 14 residues. CDR1 is LNHNV, CDR2 YYDKDF, per germline (reference sequence). This CDR3 is CATSRVRVGNEQFF. CDR3 sequence (DNA): TGTGCCACCAGCAGAGTAAGGGTAGGGAATGAGCAGTTCTTC.

A few counts support this clonotype. CDR3 nucleotide sequence: TGCAGTGCTAGAACATCCACCTACGAGCAGTACTTC. Its translation: CSARTSTYEQYF. The chain links TRBV20-1 to TRBJ2-7; D not certain. This CDR3 is 12 amino acids long. Germline assignment: CDR1 DFQATT and CDR2 SNEGSKA (reference sequence). V lost 2 bases and J 2 bases, leaving 7 bases between the germline ends.

There are many counts of this clonotype. J is TRBJ2-2 and V is TRBV24-1; 7 bases are shared with TRBD2. CDR3 length equals 16 residues. The ends lost 3 bases at V and 3 bases at J; junction bases unmatched: 6. The germline V gene has CDR1 KGHDR and CDR2 SFDVKD. CDR3 amino acids: CATSDQGGPYTGELFF. In DNA form, the CDR3 reads TGTGCCACCAGTGATCAGGGAGGGCCATACACCGGGGAGCTGTTTTTT.

The sample holds many counts of this clonotype. V gene TRBV5-5 combines with J gene TRBJ2-3, with D perhaps matching TRBD2 (5 bases). CDR1 is SGHKS, CDR2 YYEKEE, per germline (reference sequence). CDR3 length equals 13 residues. Trimming shortened V by 2 bases and J by 4 bases, and 8 bases separated the two germline ends. DNA for the CDR3: TGTGCCAGCAGCTTAGAGAGGGCAGATACGCAGTATTTT. This gives the protein CASSLERADTQYF.

The rearrangement links TRBV12-3 or TRBV12-4 to TRBJ2-7; D gene ambiguous. Trimming left V 7 bases short and J 3 bases short, with 10 bases between. The CDR3 is made up of 12 amino acids. The CDR3 sequence is CASTRSYYEQYF. Here the CDR3 DNA reads TGTGCCAGCACCCGGTCTTACTACGAGCAGTACTTC.

This clonotype is a singleton in its sample. The chain carries TRBV4-1 and TRBJ1-3; 11 bases fit TRBD1. This CDR3 region has 16 residues. With 2 bases clipped from V and 4 bases from J, the junction kept 4 bases outside the gene matches. Looked up from germline, CDR1 is MGHRA and CDR2 is YSYEKL. The CDR3 DNA sequence: TGCGCCAGCAGCCAAAAGGACAGGGGGCTAGGAAACACCATATATTTT. Its translation: CASSQKDRGLGNTIYF.

This chain connects TRBV24-1 to TRBJ2-5, with TRBD2 matching over 14 bases. The V gene's germline CDR1 is KGHDR and CDR2 SFDVKD. The CDR3 loop spans 17 amino acids. The V and J ends lost 5 bases and 5 bases, in that order; junction bases with no gene match: 9. The chain's CDR3 is CATSGPGTSGSRETQYF. For the CDR3, the DNA is TGTGCCACCAGTGGGCCCGGGACTAGCGGGAGTAGGGAGACCCAGTACTTC.

This clonotype has a handful of counts. The chain combines TRBV7-9 with TRBJ1-2, with unresolved D. The germline CDR1 and CDR2 sequences are SEHNR and FQNEAQ (reference sequence). The CDR3 has 13 amino acids. V was trimmed by 2 bases and J by 6 bases, leaving 10 bases between them. CDR3 residues: CASSLKAANGYTF. The DNA of the CDR3 is TGTGCCAGCAGCTTAAAGGCTGCTAATGGCTACACCTTC.

The chain couples TRBV4-2 to TRBJ2-1, with 8 bases matching TRBD1. Per germline, CDR1 LGHNA and CDR2 YNFKEQ. V gave up 2 bases and J gave up 0 bases; unmatched junction bases: 3. This CDR3 contains 16 residues. The CDR3 sequence is CASSQQTGASYNEQFF. CDR3 nucleotides: TGTGCCAGCAGCCAACAGACAGGGGCCTCCTACAATGAGCAGTTCTTC.

This clonotype occurred a few times. This sequence joins TRBV7-9 and TRBJ2-1; 10 positions agree with TRBD1. CDR1 is SEHNR and CDR2 is FQNEAQ in the germline V gene (reference sequence). This CDR3 has 17 residues. After removal of 2 bases from V and 4 bases from J, the junction contained 8 bases not matched to a gene. CDR3: CASSLPLGDRGYNEQFF. CDR3 nucleotides: TGTGCCAGCAGCTTACCCCTTGGGGACAGGGGATACAATGAGCAGTTCTTC.

Worth noting for this clonotype: This may be a read error: a much more frequent sequence differs by one nucleotide. This chain uses TRBV28 with TRBJ1-1; maybe TRBD1 (5 bases). The CDR3 contains 12 residues. Trimming removed 7 bases at V and 6 bases at J, with 12 bases between. The germline CDR1 and CDR2 sequences are MDHEN and SYDVKM. The CDR3 loop is CASNLGVAEAFF. The CDR3 nucleotides are TGTGCCAGCAATCTGGGGGTGGCTGAAGCTTTCTTT.

This clonotype has at least ten counts. The CDR3 coding sequence is TGTGCCAGCAACATTCACAGGGGGCTGAGCAATCAGCCCCAGCATTTT. Amino acid sequence: CASNIHRGLSNQPQHF. V gene TRBV6-2 or TRBV6-3 combines with J gene TRBJ1-5; 9 bases map to TRBD1. V gave up 7 bases and J gave up 1 base; unmatched junction bases: 8. The CDR3 contains 16 residues. Germline V gene data show CDR1 as MNHEY and CDR2 as SVGEGT.

The V call is TRBV11-2, the J call TRBJ1-5; 9 nucleotides agree with TRBD1. This CDR3 region has 14 residues. V was clipped by 6 bases and J by 7 bases; unmatched bases: 7. CDR1 and CDR2 from the germline V gene are SGHAT and FQNNGV. The CDR3 loop is CASSWTGEGQPQHF. As DNA, the CDR3 is TGTGCCAGCAGTTGGACAGGGGAAGGGCAGCCCCAGCATTTT.

CDR3: CAIRRESDTGELFF. CDR3 coding DNA: TGTGCCATCAGACGGGAGTCAGACACCGGGGAGCTGTTTTTT. The chain employs TRBV10-3 and TRBJ2-2, with D perhaps TRBD2 (6 bases). Trimming removed 6 bases at V and 3 bases at J, with 11 bases between. Germline V gene data show CDR1 as ENHRY and CDR2 as SYGVKD. The CDR3 consists of 14 residues.

The chain is built from TRBV20-1 and TRBJ2-1; 10 nucleotides line up with TRBD2. The junction had 13 bases not matched to a gene; V was cut back by 3 bases and J by 8 bases. This CDR3 is built from 16 residues. Germline CDR1 reads DFQATT; CDR2 reads SNEGSKA (reference sequence). CDR3 DNA: TGCAGTGCTAGCACTACCGTAGTAGCGGGAGGCGATGAGCAGTTCTTC. This encodes CSASTTVVAGGDEQFF.

This chain uses TRBV20-1 with TRBJ1-5; perhaps TRBD1 as D (5 bases). Per germline, CDR1 DFQATT and CDR2 SNEGSKA (reference sequence). The CDR3 runs 15 residues. The V end was cut by 4 bases, the J end by 0 bases, with 13 bases between. This CDR3 reads CSATGWGYSNQPQHF. In DNA, the CDR3 is TGCAGTGCTACCGGTTGGGGGTATAGCAATCAGCCCCAGCATTTT.

This clonotype was seen repeatedly, ten times or more. V gene TRBV28 combines with J gene TRBJ2-5; 8 bases agree with TRBD1. Germline lookup yields CDR1 MDHEN and CDR2 SYDVKM. The CDR3 sequence is 13 residues long. Trimming cost V 6 bases and J 5 bases; bases outside gene matches: 5. As DNA, the CDR3 is TGTGCCAGCAGCCATCACAGGGGGGAGACCCAGTACTTC. It encodes CASSHHRGETQYF.

The chain is built from TRBV7-3 and TRBJ2-5; D is ambiguous. The CDR3 totals 14 residues. The ends were cut back, 6 bases at V and 2 bases at J, with 13 bases in the middle. Per the germline V gene, CDR1 is SGHTA and CDR2 is FQGTGA. The CDR3 sequence: CASSLGHQQETQYF. CDR3 DNA: TGTGCCAGCAGTCTCGGGCACCAACAAGAGACCCAGTACTTC.

This clonotype was picked up a small number of times. The chain couples TRBV7-2 to TRBJ2-1; 15 nucleotides line up with TRBD2. Germline V gene sequence: CDR1 SGHTA, CDR2 FQGNSA. V lost 6 bases and J lost 9; bases outside the gene matches: 6. The CDR3 runs 15 residues. CDR3 sequence (DNA): TGTGCCAGCAGTCAAGGACTAGCGGGAGGGGTTGAGCAGTTCTTC. Translating gives CASSQGLAGGVEQFF. The full variable domain, its missing parts supplied by reference TRBV7-2 and TRBJ2-1, is GAGVSQSPSNKVTEKGKDVELRCDPISGHTALYWYRQSLGQGLEFLIYFQGNSAPDKSGLPSDRFSAERTGGSVSTLTIQRTQQEDSAVYLCASSQGLAGGVEQFFGPGTRLTVL.

There are many counts of this clonotype. The chain combines TRBV12-3 or TRBV12-4 with TRBJ1-5; 9 bases fit TRBD1. V lost 6 bases to trimming and J lost 7 bases; unmatched junction nucleotides: 13. The CDR3 sequence is 16 residues long. The DNA for the CDR3 is TGTGCCAGCAGCACCGAATATCTGACAGGGGGACAGCCCCAGCATTTT. It yields the protein CASSTEYLTGGQPQHF.

This clonotype came up many times. The CDR3 nucleotides read TGTGCCAGCAGCCGGGACAGGGACGGCTACACCTTC. As protein: CASSRDRDGYTF. V usage is TRBV27 and J usage is TRBJ1-2, with TRBD1 matching 9 bases. The germline gives CDR1 MNHEY, CDR2 SMNVEV (reference sequence). With V trimmed by 6 bases and J by 8 bases, 4 bases remained unmatched. CDR3 length: 12 residues.

This clonotype was detected only a few times. This rearrangement joins TRBV20-1 to TRBJ2-1, with TRBD1 as a possible D gene (6 bases). The length of the CDR3 is 15 residues. Between the trimmed V and J ends, which lost 1 base and 6 bases, there was a span of 16 bases. Germline V gene lookup returns CDR1 DFQATT and CDR2 SNEGSKA (reference sequence). The CDR3 sequence: CSARANDRSLNEQFF. In DNA form, the CDR3 reads TGCAGTGCTAGAGCAAATGACAGGTCCCTCAATGAGCAGTTCTTC.